This entry describes one T cell receptor (beta chain). Its antigen is not identified. This record belongs to a study of cytomegalovirus exposure and HLA in healthy donors. About the study: Drawn from HLA-typed donors, some 80 million unique TCRs were held in an early data release. Overall study results and limits: Because they were indistinguishable, some V segments, including TRBV6-2 and TRBV6-3, were excluded. A missense DCLRE1C variant was associated with V- and J-gene trimming of TCR beta chains in a later analysis, and an independent cohort replicated the association.

Vbeta (60) and Jbeta (13) primers were used in the PCR. Clones were read by immunoSEQ multiplex PCR, and TCRdb kept only the in-frame ones, dropping some. The sample lists about 160,000 clones, about 72% occurring once. J was trimmed by 1 base and V by 5 bases; bases with no gene match: 5. CDR1 is SGHTA and CDR2 is FQGNSA in the germline V gene. The CDR3 is 16 residues long. Sequenced material: PBMCs. V is TRBV7-2 and J is TRBJ2-2, with 9 bases that match TRBD2. The source of this sequence is a man aged 50 to 60 in good health and CMV-seropositive. This CDR3 reads CASSNSGSWNTGELFF. CDR3 sequence (DNA): TGTGCCAGCAGCAATAGCGGGAGTTGGAACACCGGGGAGCTGTTTTTT.